This TCR beta chain appears in the sequencing data of a study of T cell changes during pregnancy in multiple sclerosis. Clones were read by immunoSEQ multiplex PCR, and TCRdb kept only the in-frame ones, dropping some. The sample lists about 93,000 clones, approximately 92% occurring once. The CDR3 consists of 14 residues. In germline, CDR1 is ENHRY, CDR2 SYGVKD. V was pared by 5 bases and J by 6 bases, with 9 bases of the junction left unmatched. This TCR derives from a female donor with multiple sclerosis, enrolled in a pregnancy study. V is TRBV10-3 and J is TRBJ1-2; 7 positions agree with TRBD1. The material sequenced was peripheral blood, taken after pregnancy. CDR3 sequence reads: CAISTDRDFHGYTF. DNA of the CDR3: TGTGCCATCAGTACTGACAGGGACTTTCATGGCTACACCTTC.